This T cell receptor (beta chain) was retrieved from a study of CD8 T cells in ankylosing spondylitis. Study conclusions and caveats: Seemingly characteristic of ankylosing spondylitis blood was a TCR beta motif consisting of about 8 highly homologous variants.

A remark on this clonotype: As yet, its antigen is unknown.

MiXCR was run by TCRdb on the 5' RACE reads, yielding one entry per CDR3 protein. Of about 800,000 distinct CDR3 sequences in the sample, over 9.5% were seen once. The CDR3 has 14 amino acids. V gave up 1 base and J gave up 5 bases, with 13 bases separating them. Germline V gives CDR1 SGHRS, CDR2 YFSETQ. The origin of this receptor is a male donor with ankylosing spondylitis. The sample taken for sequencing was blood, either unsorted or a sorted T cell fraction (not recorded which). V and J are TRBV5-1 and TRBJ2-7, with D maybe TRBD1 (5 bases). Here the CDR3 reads CASSLYQGIHEQYF. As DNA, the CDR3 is TGCGCCAGCAGCTTGTACCAGGGAATACACGAGCAGTACTTC.